This T cell receptor (beta chain) was identified in a study of blood T cell repertoires in COVID-19. For the study at large: Sample material is recorded as cDNA or gDNA derived from T cells, B-cell-depleted T cells, or PBMCs.

Here immunoSEQ multiplex PCR was the method, and the copy in TCRdb shows in-frame clones only, minus some. Counted here are roughly 250,000 clones, about 76% occurring once; the ten biggest clones make up 2.5% to 3%. This clone was observed a few times. Germline lookup yields CDR1 SGHRS and CDR2 YFSETQ. This CDR3 is built from 15 residues. Trimming stripped 0 bases from V and 5 bases from J, with 13 bases between. The chain is built from TRBV5-1 and TRBJ2-3; D is perhaps TRBD1 (7 bases). Specimen: peripheral blood. This receptor was obtained from a woman aged 55-75 years with active or convalescent COVID-19. The CDR3 is CASSLGSGGRDTQYF. CDR3 DNA: TGCGCCAGCAGCTTGGGGTCAGGGGGGAGAGATACGCAGTATTTT.